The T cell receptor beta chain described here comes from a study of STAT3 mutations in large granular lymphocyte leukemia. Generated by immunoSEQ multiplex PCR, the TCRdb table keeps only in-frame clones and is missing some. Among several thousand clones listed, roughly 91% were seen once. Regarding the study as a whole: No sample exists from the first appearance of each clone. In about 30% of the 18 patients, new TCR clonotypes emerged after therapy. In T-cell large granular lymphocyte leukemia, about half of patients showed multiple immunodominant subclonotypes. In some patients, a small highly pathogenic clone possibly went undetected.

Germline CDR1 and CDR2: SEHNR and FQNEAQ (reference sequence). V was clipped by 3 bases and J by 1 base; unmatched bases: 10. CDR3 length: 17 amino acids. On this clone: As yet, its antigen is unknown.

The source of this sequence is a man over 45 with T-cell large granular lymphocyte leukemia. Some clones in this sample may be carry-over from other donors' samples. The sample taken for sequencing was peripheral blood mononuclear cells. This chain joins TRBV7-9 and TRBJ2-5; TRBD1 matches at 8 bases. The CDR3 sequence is CASSLRFDRGSQETQYF. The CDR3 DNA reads TGTGCCAGCAGCTTGAGGTTCGACAGGGGATCCCAAGAGACCCAGTACTTC.